This TCR beta chain was recovered during a study of cytomegalovirus exposure and HLA in healthy donors. The validation cohort, a group of 130 or so subjects, included the donors and was separate from the roughly 670-subject first cohort. The repertoire was sequenced with immunoSEQ multiplex PCR; TCRdb's copy has only in-frame clones and lacks some. The table includes 250,000 to 400,000 clones, roughly 87% detected once. Germline lookup yields CDR1 SGHAT and CDR2 FQNNGV. The CDR3 length is 14 residues. With V trimmed by 4 bases and J by 0 bases, 1 base remained unmatched. General study results and limits: A later analysis found first-cohort TCR clusters tended to co-occur in the 90 to 150 validation repertoires. Some public TCRs appeared in many individuals, while most sequences were rare. The study listed roughly 160 cytomegalovirus-associated TCR beta chains.

As for this clone: Its specificity is not known.

The receptor was derived from a man in his thirties or forties in good health and CMV-seronegative. Sequencing was performed on PBMCs. This rearrangement joins TRBV11-2 to TRBJ2-3; TRBD2 agrees at 7 bases. In DNA, the CDR3 is TGTGCCAGCAGCTGGGACTACAGCACAGATACGCAGTATTTT. Encoded protein: CASSWDYSTDTQYF.